Presented here are 5 T cell receptor beta chains from one specimen sequenced in a study of beta chain features in type 1 diabetes. General study findings and limits: Shorter TCRB CDR3s, moderately but significantly so, marked every one of the four CD4+ subsets in Type 1 diabetes patients.

These receptors lack a known antigen. Expressed TCRB transcripts were sequenced because the entire RNA isolate underwent reverse transcription. This table comes from immunoSEQ multiplex PCR, and its TCRdb copy is limited to in-frame clones, with some not included. The sample has 600,000 to 700,000 clones; 13% are singletons. The sample consisted of naive CD4+ T cells from blood. Receptors were obtained from a man aged 18 to 30 with type 1 diabetes.

The chain has TRBV27 and TRBJ2-2; D is undetermined. Trimming cost V 8 bases and J 5 bases, with 18 bases left between them. Looked up from germline, CDR1 is MNHEY and CDR2 is SMNVEV (reference sequence). The CDR3 contains 15 residues. This chain's CDR3 is CASAIKIGRTGELFF. The CDR3 DNA reads as TGTGCCAGCGCGATAAAAATCGGTCGGACCGGGGAGCTGTTTTTT.

In the case of this clone: In the same sample, other DNA sequences code for this CDR3. The gene calls are TRBV29-1 and TRBJ1-1; no clear D. V gave up 1 base and J gave up 0 bases, with 0 bases separating them. The CDR3 runs to 11 residues. CDR1 is SQVTM and CDR2 is ANQGSEA in the germline V gene. DNA of the CDR3: TGCAGCGTTGAAGTGAACACTGAAGCTTTCTTT. Translation gives CSVEVNTEAFF.

The chain employs TRBV29-1 and TRBJ1-4; tentatively, D is TRBD1 (5 bases). This CDR3 region has 13 residues. Germline CDR1 and CDR2: SQVTM and ANQGSEA. Trimming took off 5 bases at V and 7 bases at J, with 14 bases between the two ends. The CDR3 DNA reads as TGCAGCGTTCTGAGGGGCGTGGGTGAAAAACTGTTTTTT. Its protein product is CSVLRGVGEKLFF. The full variable domain, rest sourced from reference TRBV29-1 and TRBJ1-4, is SAVISQKPSRDICQRGTSLTIQCQVDSQVTMMFWYRQQPGQSLTLIATANQGSEATYESGFVIDKFPISRPNLTFSTLTVSNMSPEDSSIYLCSVLRGVGEKLFFGSGTQLSVL.

This chain's CDR3 is CAISDLDRPNYGYTF. Here the CDR3 DNA reads TGTGCCATCAGTGATTTGGACAGGCCTAACTATGGCTACACCTTC. The V call is TRBV10-3, the J call TRBJ1-2, with 7 bases lining up with TRBD1. CDR3 length equals 15 residues. Germline trimming cut 3 bases from V and 0 bases from J; bases unmatched to any gene: 4. Germline V CDR1 and CDR2: ENHRY, SYGVKD.

This clone was observed a few times. In DNA form, the CDR3 reads TGTGCCAGCAGCACCGGGTCCCCGGCCCCAGATACGCAGTATTTT. It codes for CASSTGSPAPDTQYF. The V and J genes are TRBV25-1 and TRBJ2-3; no clear D gene. This CDR3 region has 15 residues. Trimming pared 6 bases from V and 4 bases from J, leaving 17 bases between. Looked up from germline, CDR1 is MGHDK and CDR2 is SYGVNS.